The 5 T cell receptor beta chains given below trace back to one sample, sequenced in a study of OX40 agonist ivuxolimab in advanced cancers. Sequencing was performed with immunoSEQ multiplex PCR; in TCRdb, only in-frame clones are kept and a portion is missing. This repertoire shows 82,000 or so clones, around nine tenths found once; its top ten account for roughly 1.1%. Sequenced material: CD4+ or CD8+ T cells sorted from blood, taken in a trial of the OX40 agonist ivuxolimab. These receptors were taken from an adult with an advanced solid tumor such as melanoma, head and neck, liver or kidney cancer.

The J gene is TRBJ1-6, the V gene TRBV18, with 8 bases fitting TRBD1. The J segment lost 10 bases and the V segment lost 2 bases, leaving 7 bases of the junction unmatched. The CDR3 is made up of 15 amino acids. CDR1 is KGHSH and CDR2 is LQKENI in the germline V gene. The CDR3 here is CASSPRTGGDSPLHF. CDR3 coding DNA: TGTGCCAGCTCACCAAGAACAGGGGGAGACTCACCCCTCCACTTT.

This chain uses TRBV28 with TRBJ2-7; TRBD1 matches at 8 bases. CDR3 length equals 17 residues. V dropped 7 bases and J dropped 7; count of bases not matched to a gene: 21. CDR1 is MDHEN, CDR2 SYDVKM, per germline. The CDR3 loop is CASTETAHGFRTGEQYF. The CDR3 DNA follows: TGTGCCAGCACCGAGACCGCCCACGGGTTTAGGACAGGGGAGCAGTACTTC.

This rearrangement joins TRBV7-3 to TRBJ2-2, with 10 positions matching TRBD1. V was pared by 0 bases and J by 4 bases, with 14 bases of the junction left unmatched. This CDR3 has 20 residues. Germline V gene sequence: CDR1 SGHTA, CDR2 FQGTGA. CDR3 nucleotide sequence: TGTGCCAGCAGCTTAACGGAAGAACAGGGACAGGGGACTTCCACCGGGGAGCTGTTTTTT. The encoded protein is CASSLTEEQGQGTSTGELFF.

The rearrangement joins TRBV19 to TRBJ1-5, with 9 bases fitting TRBD1. From germline, CDR1 is LNHDA and CDR2 SQIVND (reference sequence). V trimming: 3 bases; J trimming: 7 bases; junction bases outside the gene matches: 4. The CDR3 contains 14 residues. The CDR3 sequence: CASSITGGGQPQHF. CDR3 nucleotide sequence: TGTGCCAGTAGTATTACAGGGGGCGGGCAGCCCCAGCATTTT.

The chain links TRBV21-1 to TRBJ2-7; the DNA was not used to check the table's D call, TRBD2. TRBV21-1 is listed as a pseudogene. The CDR3 is made up of 16 amino acids. As DNA, the CDR3 is TGTGCCAGCAGCAAAGGGAGACTAGCGTTTCTCCACGAGCAGTACTTC. Protein: CASSKGRLAFLHEQYF.